This entry features one TCR beta chain sequence. These data originate in a study of control samples from healthy donors and cancer patients. TCRdb's copy holds only in-frame clones and misses some; the assay was immunoSEQ multiplex PCR. This sample has 70,000 to 100,000 clones; roughly nine tenths occur once, and the top ten carry roughly 18%. The sample comprised blood. The TCR sequence derives from a man aged 50 or older in good health.

CDR3 amino acids: CATIPGLFNEQFF. For the CDR3, the DNA is TGTGCCACCATTCCCGGTCTTTTCAATGAGCAGTTCTTC. J is TRBJ2-1 and V is TRBV6-6; no firm D call. V lost 10 bases and J lost 6, with 16 bases in between. This CDR3 is 13 amino acids long. Germline-derived CDR1 and CDR2 are MNHNY and SVGAGI (reference sequence).